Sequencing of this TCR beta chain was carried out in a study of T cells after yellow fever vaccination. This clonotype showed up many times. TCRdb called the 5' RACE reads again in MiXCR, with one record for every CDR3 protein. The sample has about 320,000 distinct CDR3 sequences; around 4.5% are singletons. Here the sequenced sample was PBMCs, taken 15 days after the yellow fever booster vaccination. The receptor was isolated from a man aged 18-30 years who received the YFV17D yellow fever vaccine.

CDR3 region: CSARTGPQPQHF. The CDR3, as DNA: TGCAGTGCTAGGACAGGGCCCCAGCCCCAGCATTTT. This sequence joins TRBV20-1 and TRBJ1-5; TRBD1 matches 7 bases. This CDR3 contains 12 residues. Germline loops: CDR1 DFQATT, CDR2 SNEGSKA (reference sequence). V lost 3 bases to trimming and J lost 7 bases; unmatched junction nucleotides: 3.